The T cell receptor (beta chain) described here comes from a study of cytomegalovirus exposure and HLA in healthy donors. In the study overall: One earlier analysis, a look at 150 million to 200 million T cells, found roughly 120 million unique TCR beta sequences.

Study-level points and caveats: Later analysis identified a missense DCLRE1C variant that was linked to TCR beta V- and J-gene trimming. Immune exposure information comprised only CMV serostatus. The authors excluded some V segments, including TRBV6-2 and TRBV6-3, as indistinguishable.

On this clone itself: Its antigen remains unknown.

PCR primers comprised 60 Vbeta and 13 Jbeta primers. Here immunoSEQ multiplex PCR was the method, and the copy in TCRdb shows in-frame clones only, minus some. There are around 150,000 clones in the sample; approximately 77% occur only once, and approximately 5% lies in the top ten. V was clipped by 4 bases and J by 5 bases; unmatched bases: 9. Germline CDR1 and CDR2: MRHNA and SNTAGT. The length of the CDR3 is 16 residues. This clonotype originated in a woman in her forties or fifties in good health and CMV-seronegative. The gene calls are TRBV6-4 and TRBJ2-1, with 9 bases lining up with TRBD1. The sample taken for sequencing was PBMCs. CDR3 DNA: TGTGCCAGCAGTGTAACCACCGGGACAGGGCACAATGAGCAGTTCTTC. Its translation is CASSVTTGTGHNEQFF.